These T cell receptor beta chains were read from a single sample in a study of shared clonotypes between healthy human individuals. Sequencing was performed with immunoSEQ multiplex PCR; in TCRdb, only in-frame clones are kept and a portion is missing. The table has millions of clones, roughly 94% seen once. The specimen sequenced was naive CD8+ T cells sorted from blood. The receptors stem from a man aged 18-30 years in good health. The CDR3 runs from the conserved cysteine through the conserved F or W. A D gene is named only where the DNA matches it firmly. Expanded clones are given a class, and other clones once, few, many or no size at all.

abundance: .; j_gene: TRBJ2-7; d_gene: .; v_gene: TRBV7-7; len: 13; CDR3aa: CASSLGATYEQYF; CDR3nt: TGTGCTAGCAGCTTGGGCGCCACCTACGAGCAGTACTTC
abundance: .; j_gene: TRBJ2-1; d_gene: .; v_gene: TRBV21-1; len: 17; CDR3aa: CARQIQDPFYTYNEQFF; CDR3nt: TGTGCCCGACAAATCCAGGACCCATTTTATACCTACAATGAGCAGTTCTTC
abundance: .; j_gene: TRBJ2-7; d_gene: TRBD2; v_gene: TRBV27; len: 15; CDR3aa: CASSLAGLAGGEQYF; CDR3nt: TGTGCCAGCAGTTTAGCCGGACTAGCGGGGGGCGAGCAGTACTTC
abundance: .; j_gene: TRBJ2-7; d_gene: .; v_gene: TRBV10-3; len: 13; CDR3aa: CAISKPLAYEQYF; CDR3nt: TGTGCCATCAGTAAGCCTTTAGCCTACGAGCAGTACTTC
abundance: .; j_gene: TRBJ1-1; d_gene: .; v_gene: TRBV5-6; len: 13; CDR3aa: CASSKEGGTEAFF; CDR3nt: TGTGCCAGCAGCAAGGAGGGAGGAACTGAAGCTTTCTTT
abundance: .; j_gene: TRBJ2-5; d_gene: TRBD2; v_gene: TRBV7-2; len: 15; CDR3aa: CASSLIAGGLETQYF; CDR3nt: TGTGCCAGCAGCTTAATAGCGGGAGGGTTAGAGACCCAGTACTTC
abundance: .; j_gene: TRBJ2-2; d_gene: .; v_gene: TRBV11-2; len: 13; CDR3aa: CASSSTETGELFF; CDR3nt: TGTGCCAGCAGCTCGACGGAGACCGGGGAGCTGTTTTTT
abundance: .; j_gene: TRBJ2-1; d_gene: TRBD2; v_gene: TRBV5-8; len: 15; CDR3aa: CASSFAGGDYNEQFF; CDR3nt: TGTGCCAGCAGCTTTGCGGGGGGAGACTACAATGAGCAGTTCTTC
abundance: .; j_gene: TRBJ2-7; d_gene: TRBD1; v_gene: TRBV28; len: 14; CDR3aa: CASSFRDSSYEQYF; CDR3nt: TGTGCCAGCAGTTTTAGGGACAGTTCCTACGAGCAGTACTTC
abundance: .; j_gene: TRBJ2-7; d_gene: TRBD2; v_gene: TRBV11-2; len: 14; CDR3aa: CASSLEGTRSEQYF; CDR3nt: TGTGCCAGCAGCTTAGAAGGGACTAGATCCGAGCAGTACTTC
abundance: .; j_gene: TRBJ2-1; d_gene: .; v_gene: TRBV19; len: 15; CDR3aa: CASSIPGGSYNEQFF; CDR3nt: TGTGCCAGTAGTATCCCGGGTGGCTCCTACAATGAGCAGTTCTTC
abundance: .; j_gene: TRBJ2-3; d_gene: TRBD2; v_gene: TRBV27; len: 15; CDR3aa: CASAAPGRITDTQYF; CDR3nt: TGTGCCAGCGCCGCTCCCGGGAGGATCACAGATACGCAGTATTTT
abundance: once; j_gene: TRBJ2-7; d_gene: .; v_gene: TRBV4-1; len: 13; CDR3aa: CASSLRQAGEQYF; CDR3nt: TGCGCCAGCAGCCTCAGACAGGCAGGCGAGCAGTACTTC
abundance: .; j_gene: TRBJ2-5; d_gene: .; v_gene: TRBV11-2; len: 13; CDR3aa: CASRLTVQETQYF; CDR3nt: TGTGCCAGCAGGTTGACAGTCCAAGAGACCCAGTACTTC
abundance: .; j_gene: TRBJ2-5; d_gene: TRBD1; v_gene: TRBV9; len: 15; CDR3aa: CASSYGQGIQETQYF; CDR3nt: TGTGCCAGCAGCTATGGACAGGGGATACAAGAGACCCAGTACTTC
abundance: .; j_gene: TRBJ2-7; d_gene: .; v_gene: TRBV4-3; len: 15; CDR3aa: CASSQEFSGVYEQYF; CDR3nt: TGCGCCAGCAGCCAAGAGTTTTCCGGGGTTTACGAGCAGTACTTC
abundance: .; j_gene: TRBJ1-1; d_gene: .; v_gene: TRBV19; len: 13; CDR3aa: CASSILHNTEAFF; CDR3nt: TGTGCCAGTAGTATATTGCATAACACTGAAGCTTTCTTT
abundance: .; j_gene: TRBJ2-7; d_gene: .; v_gene: TRBV9; len: 15; CDR3aa: CASSVGPGYSYEQYF; CDR3nt: TGTGCCAGCAGCGTAGGTCCAGGGTACTCCTACGAGCAGTACTTC
abundance: .; j_gene: TRBJ2-7; d_gene: .; v_gene: TRBV13; len: 15; CDR3aa: CASSPDPANSYEQYF; CDR3nt: TGTGCCAGCAGCCCCGACCCGGCGAACTCCTACGAGCAGTACTTC
abundance: .; j_gene: TRBJ2-2; d_gene: .; v_gene: TRBV11-3; len: 13; CDR3aa: CASSDRNTGELFF; CDR3nt: TGTGCCAGCAGCGACAGAAACACCGGGGAGCTGTTTTTT
abundance: .; j_gene: TRBJ2-3; d_gene: .; v_gene: TRBV5-1; len: 15; CDR3aa: CASSLEGDGTDTQYF; CDR3nt: TGCGCCAGCAGCTTGGAGGGGGACGGCACAGATACGCAGTATTTT
abundance: .; j_gene: TRBJ1-5; d_gene: .; v_gene: TRBV2; len: 15; CDR3aa: CASSEPLNSNQPQHF; CDR3nt: TGTGCCAGCAGTGAGCCGCTGAATAGCAATCAGCCCCAGCATTTT
abundance: .; j_gene: TRBJ2-7; d_gene: .; v_gene: TRBV28; len: 16; CDR3aa: CASSLSEGLAAYEQYF; CDR3nt: TGTGCCAGCAGTTTATCGGAAGGTCTTGCCGCTTACGAGCAGTACTTC
abundance: .; j_gene: TRBJ1-2; d_gene: TRBD1; v_gene: TRBV25-1; len: 13; CDR3aa: CASSEDRVGGYTF; CDR3nt: TGTGCCAGCAGTGAAGACAGGGTCGGGGGCTACACCTTC